The rows below give T cell receptor beta chains drawn from one sample of a study of cytomegalovirus exposure and HLA in healthy donors. The data were produced by immunoSEQ multiplex PCR, yet TCRdb's version contains in-frame clones alone and is incomplete. Of 100,000 to 150,000 clones listed, about 79% are singletons. Material for sequencing was PBMCs. The receptors stem from a woman in her forties or fifties in good health and CMV-seronegative. The CDR3 runs from the conserved cysteine through the conserved F or W. A D gene is named only where the DNA matches it firmly. Some rows mark clone size as missing; the rest say once, few, many or name a class of expanded clone.

d_gene,v_gene,abundance,j_gene,CDR3aa,CDR3nt
TRBD2,TRBV2,.,TRBJ2-1,CASRGPSGSLGEQFF,TGTGCCAGCAGGGGCCCTAGCGGGAGTCTGGGTGAGCAGTTCTTC
.,TRBV6-4,few,TRBJ1-2,CASSTGGGGYTF,TGTGCCAGCAGTACGGGGGGCGGTGGCTACACCTTC
TRBD2,TRBV10-3,.,TRBJ2-7,CAIAPSGRYRYEQYF,TGTGCCATCGCCCCTAGCGGGAGATATCGTTACGAGCAGTACTTC
TRBD2,TRBV5-6,.,TRBJ2-5,CASSQGTSGQETQYF,TGTGCCAGCAGCCAAGGGACTAGCGGCCAAGAGACCCAGTACTTC
.,TRBV6-5,.,TRBJ2-7,CASSYSTGGVYYEQYF,TGTGCCAGCAGTTACAGTACAGGGGGGGTTTACTACGAGCAGTACTTC
TRBD1,TRBV19,once,TRBJ2-4,CASSPRDRVNIQYF,TGTGCCAGTAGTCCCCGGGACAGGGTAAACATTCAGTACTTC
TRBD2,TRBV7-2,.,TRBJ2-7,CASSSDGRPGYEQYF,TGTGCCAGCAGCTCCGACGGGAGGCCCGGCTACGAGCAGTACTTC
TRBD2,TRBV5-1,.,TRBJ2-7,CASSLGLAGRYSYEQYF,TGCGCCAGCAGCCTCGGACTAGCGGGTCGCTACTCCTACGAGCAGTACTTC
.,TRBV5-1,.,TRBJ2-1,CASSRDGITYNEQFF,TGCGCCAGCAGCCGAGACGGGATTACCTACAATGAGCAGTTCTTC
TRBD2,TRBV28,.,TRBJ2-4,CASSWHGGKIKNIQYF,TGTGCCAGCAGCTGGCACGGGGGGAAGATCAAAAACATTCAGTACTTC
TRBD1,TRBV27,once,TRBJ2-7,CASSFSQGATYEQYF,TGTGCCAGCAGTTTCTCGCAGGGGGCAACCTACGAGCAGTACTTC
.,TRBV7-2,.,TRBJ1-2,CASSLDAGPVWGYTF,TGTGCCAGCAGCTTAGACGCGGGCCCCGTTTGGGGCTACACCTTC
TRBD1,TRBV10-3,.,TRBJ2-7,CAIRDRAYEQYF,TGTGCCATCCGGGACAGGGCCTACGAGCAGTACTTC